This passage covers 29 T cell receptor beta chains from one sample sequenced in a study of monozygotic twins with inflammatory bowel disease. TCRdb reprocessed the 5' RACE reads and keeps a single row for each CDR3 protein, giving no DNA. The sample shows 70,000 to 95,000 distinct CDR3 sequences, and about 8% sits with its ten largest clones. The sample consisted of blood. The origin of the receptors is a human donor with ulcerative colitis or Crohn's disease, or a healthy co-twin of an affected twin (not recorded which).

The rearrangement uses TRBV7-2 and TRBJ1-4. The CDR3 is made up of 14 amino acids. Looked up from germline, CDR1 is SGHTA and CDR2 is FQGNSA. CDR3 amino acids: CASSFQGGNEKLFF. Full variable domain (remainder filled in from reference TRBV7-2 and TRBJ1-4): GAGVSQSPSNKVTEKGKDVELRCDPISGHTALYWYRQSLGQGLEFLIYFQGNSAPDKSGLPSDRFSAERTGGSVSTLTIQRTQQEDSAVYLCASSFQGGNEKLFFGSGTQLSVL.

V and J are TRBV7-9 and TRBJ2-5; TCRdb selects TRBD1, and the lack of DNA leaves this call unchecked. Germline V CDR1 and CDR2: SEHNR, FQNEAQ (reference sequence). This CDR3 has 13 residues. This chain's CDR3 is CASTLQGRETQYF.

The V gene is TRBV28, the J gene TRBJ2-7. This CDR3 has 12 residues. The germline CDR1 and CDR2 sequences are MDHEN and SYDVKM. Here the CDR3 reads CASKLGVYEQYF.

J is TRBJ2-7 and V is TRBV7-2. CDR3 length equals 13 residues. CDR1 is SGHTA, CDR2 FQGNSA, per germline. Here the CDR3 reads CASSLPRSYEQYF.

The chain recombines TRBV7-2 with TRBJ1-3. The CDR3 runs 15 residues. Germline loops: CDR1 SGHTA, CDR2 FQGNSA. The chain's CDR3 is CASSLTEVSGNTIYF.

The V gene is TRBV7-7, the J gene TRBJ2-1; TCRdb calls TRBD1, which cannot be checked without DNA. This CDR3 is 14 amino acids long. CDR1 and CDR2 (germline): SSHAT, FNYEAQ (reference sequence). The chain's CDR3 is CASSASGGYNEQFF.

The V and J genes are TRBV5-1 and TRBJ2-3. This CDR3 comprises 16 residues. CDR1 is SGHRS and CDR2 is YFSETQ in the germline V gene. The CDR3 sequence is CASSISTVKTGDTQYF. The full variable domain, its missing parts supplied by reference TRBV5-1 and TRBJ2-3, is KAGVTQTPRYLIKTRGQQVTLSCSPISGHRSVSWYQQTPGQGLQFLFEYFSETQRNKGNFPGRFSGRQFSNSRSEMNVSTLELGDSALYLCASSISTVKTGDTQYFGPGTRLTVL.

V is TRBV2 and J is TRBJ2-3; the D call from TCRdb, TRBD1, cannot be confirmed without DNA. From germline, CDR1 is SNHLY and CDR2 FYNNEI. There are 15 residues in the CDR3. CDR3 loop: CASRLRDRAADTQYF. Complete variable domain (other parts from reference TRBV2 and TRBJ2-3): EPEVTQTPSHQVTQMGQEVILRCVPISNHLYFYWYRQILGQKVEFLVSFYNNEISEKSEIFDDQFSVERPDGSNFTLKIRSTKLEDSAMYFCASRLRDRAADTQYFGPGTRLTVL.

This chain uses TRBV19 with TRBJ1-2; the D call from TCRdb, TRBD1, cannot be confirmed without DNA. This CDR3 region has 13 residues. Germline V gene lookup returns CDR1 LNHDA and CDR2 SQIVND (reference sequence). The CDR3: CASRQTGDYGYTF.

This chain connects TRBV7-7 to TRBJ1-6; the D call of TRBD1 rests on TCRdb alone, since no DNA is present to check it. Germline V CDR1 and CDR2: SSHAT, FNYEAQ (reference sequence). The CDR3 is 14 residues long. The CDR3 here is CASSWDRGLSPLHF.

The gene calls are TRBV7-6 and TRBJ1-5. Germline V gives CDR1 SGHVS, CDR2 FNYEAQ. This CDR3 spans 13 amino acids. The CDR3 reads CASSLEINQPQHF.

The chain recombines TRBV7-6 with TRBJ1-1. The CDR3 spans 14 residues. The V gene's germline CDR1 is SGHVS and CDR2 FNYEAQ. The chain's CDR3 is CASSSNPASTEAFF.

V usage is TRBV20-1 and J usage is TRBJ2-7; TCRdb outputs TRBD1, but without DNA this stays unchecked. The V gene's germline CDR1 is DFQATT and CDR2 SNEGSKA (reference sequence). The CDR3 is made up of 15 amino acids. The CDR3 spells CSAREKARGTYEQYF.

V and J are TRBV12-3 or TRBV12-4 and TRBJ2-6. The CDR3 loop spans 16 amino acids. The CDR3 spells CASSLPDFSGANVLTF.

The chain has TRBV12-3 or TRBV12-4 and TRBJ1-5. The CDR3 consists of 14 residues. The chain's CDR3 is CASSLGRGNQPQHF.

This chain uses TRBV5-1 with TRBJ1-6; TCRdb names TRBD1, which stays unverified in the absence of DNA. CDR3 size: 15 residues. Per germline, CDR1 SGHRS and CDR2 YFSETQ. CDR3 loop: CASSPGTGNYSPLHF. Based on the CDR3 plus reference TRBV5-1 and TRBJ1-6, the full variable domain is KAGVTQTPRYLIKTRGQQVTLSCSPISGHRSVSWYQQTPGQGLQFLFEYFSETQRNKGNFPGRFSGRQFSNSRSEMNVSTLELGDSALYLCASSPGTGNYSPLHFGNGTRLTVT.

J is TRBJ2-6 and V is TRBV5-1; checking the TCRdb D call of TRBD1 is not possible without DNA. CDR1 is SGHRS and CDR2 is YFSETQ in the germline V gene. This CDR3 region has 18 residues. The CDR3 region is CASSYGPTGEAGANVLTF.

The genes are TRBV5-1 and TRBJ1-2. This CDR3 is 12 amino acids long. Germline CDR1 SGHRS, CDR2 YFSETQ. The CDR3: CAIPRGSNGYTF.

The genes are TRBV20-1 and TRBJ2-7. The CDR3 runs 12 residues. Germline V gives CDR1 DFQATT, CDR2 SNEGSKA (reference sequence). CDR3 protein: CSAREDFYEQYF.

The gene calls are TRBV5-6 and TRBJ1-2. In germline, CDR1 is SGHDT, CDR2 YYEEEE. The CDR3 is 14 residues long. CDR3 loop: CASSSPLPRSGYTF.

The V call is TRBV5-1, the J call TRBJ2-2; TCRdb outputs TRBD2, but without DNA this stays unchecked. The V gene's germline CDR1 is SGHRS and CDR2 YFSETQ. This CDR3 spans 13 amino acids. The CDR3: CASSFPSGGELFF.

The chain has TRBV5-6 and TRBJ1-1; there is no DNA to check the TCRdb D call of TRBD1. Germline V gene lookup returns CDR1 SGHDT and CDR2 YYEEEE. This CDR3 is built from 16 residues. The CDR3 here is CASSPWGGGLNTEAFF.

V and J are TRBV7-9 and TRBJ2-3; the D gene TCRdb calls, TRBD2, cannot be checked with no DNA. The CDR3 extends over 14 amino acids. Germline values: CDR1 SEHNR, CDR2 FQNEAQ (reference sequence). CDR3 residues: CASSLGADTDTQYF.

This chain joins TRBV5-1 and TRBJ1-2. In germline, CDR1 is SGHRS, CDR2 YFSETQ. The CDR3 totals 12 residues. CDR3 sequence reads: CASSLDSSGYTF.

The genes are TRBV25-1 and TRBJ1-5; checking the TCRdb D call of TRBD1 is not possible without DNA. CDR3 length equals 14 residues. Germline V gives CDR1 MGHDK, CDR2 SYGVNS. This CDR3 reads CASSDGQENQPQHF.

CDR3 sequence reads: CASSLSSGGTEAFF. This chain links TRBV7-3 with TRBJ1-1. Looked up from germline, CDR1 is SGHTA and CDR2 is FQGTGA. This CDR3 has 14 amino acids.

The chain recombines TRBV6-1 with TRBJ2-7; without DNA, the TCRdb call of TRBD2 cannot be checked. The germline CDR1 and CDR2 sequences are MNHNS and SASEGT. The CDR3 contains 14 residues. Here the CDR3 reads CASSEAPAVYEQYF.

V and J are TRBV18 and TRBJ2-3. Germline V gives CDR1 KGHSH, CDR2 LQKENI. The CDR3 contains 16 residues. The CDR3 sequence is CASSPTGAGGTDTQYF.

This chain uses TRBV7-2 with TRBJ1-1; TCRdb outputs TRBD1, but without DNA this stays unchecked. The germline CDR1 and CDR2 sequences are SGHTA and FQGNSA. This CDR3 has 14 residues. The CDR3 loop is CASSSYGKGLEAFF.